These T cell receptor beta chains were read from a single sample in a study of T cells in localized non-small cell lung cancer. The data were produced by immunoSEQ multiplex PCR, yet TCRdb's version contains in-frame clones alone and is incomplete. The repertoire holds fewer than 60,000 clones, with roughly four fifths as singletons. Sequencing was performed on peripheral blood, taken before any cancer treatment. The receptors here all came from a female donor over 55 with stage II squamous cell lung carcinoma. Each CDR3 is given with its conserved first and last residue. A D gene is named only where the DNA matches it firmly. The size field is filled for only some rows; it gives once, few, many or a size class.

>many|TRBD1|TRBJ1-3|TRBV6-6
TGTGCCAGCAGCCGTGACAGGGTATCCGGAAACACCATATATTTT
CASSRDRVSGNTIYF
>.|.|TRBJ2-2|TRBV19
TGTGCCAGTAGTCGCGGGGCGAACACCGGGGAGCTGTTTTTT
CASSRGANTGELFF
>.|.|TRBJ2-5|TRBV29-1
TGCAGCGTTGAGACTCGCGGGCTGGAGACCCAGTACTTC
CSVETRGLETQYF
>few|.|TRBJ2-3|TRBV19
TGTGCCAGTCGGCGGAGCACAGATACGCAGTATTTT
CASRRSTDTQYF
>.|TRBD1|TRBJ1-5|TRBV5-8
TGTGCCAGCAGCTTGCGGTTTTCAGGGGGGAATCAGCCCCAGCATTTT
CASSLRFSGGNQPQHF
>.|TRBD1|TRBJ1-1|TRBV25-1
TGTGCCAGCAGCCTACAGGGGCTGGGGACTGAAGCTTTCTTT
CASSLQGLGTEAFF
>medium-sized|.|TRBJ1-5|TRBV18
TGTGCCAGCTCACCAACGGACTCCCAGCCCCAGCATTTT
CASSPTDSQPQHF
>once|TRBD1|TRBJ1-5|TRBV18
TGTGCCAGCTCAAGGGGGCAGGGGCAGCCCCAGCATTTT
CASSRGQGQPQHF
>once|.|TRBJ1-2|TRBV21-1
TGTGCCAGCAGCCCACATGGGGTTCCGCAGGGCTACACCTTC
CASSPHGVPQGYTF
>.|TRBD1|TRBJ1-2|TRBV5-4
TGTGCCAGCAGCTTGGGTGGGGGACAGGGCTATGGCTACACCTTC
CASSLGGGQGYGYTF
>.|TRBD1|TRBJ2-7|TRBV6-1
TGTGCCAGCAGTGATTCTAGGGACAGGGGTAGGGAGCAGTACTTC
CASSDSRDRGREQYF
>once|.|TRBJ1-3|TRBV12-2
TGTGCAAGTCGCATATCCTATGGACGGGACTCTGGAAACACCATATATTTT
CASRISYGRDSGNTIYF
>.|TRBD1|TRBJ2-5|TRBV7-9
TGTGCCAGCAGCTGGTGGCCCGCTTTTGACAGGGAAAAAGAGACCCAGTACTTC
CASSWWPAFDREKETQYF
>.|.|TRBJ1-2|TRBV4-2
TGTGCCAGCAGCCTTCCCAATCCGGACGTGAATGGCTACACCTTC
CASSLPNPDVNGYTF
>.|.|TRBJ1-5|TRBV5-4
TGTGCCAGCAGCTTGGAGCCCTCCAATCAGCCCCAGCATTTT
CASSLEPSNQPQHF
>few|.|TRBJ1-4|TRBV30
TGTGCCTGGACTTCGGAGGCCAATGAAAAACTGTTTTTT
CAWTSEANEKLFF
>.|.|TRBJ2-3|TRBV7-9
TGTGCCAGCAGTATCGTCACAGATACGCAGTATTTT
CASSIVTDTQYF
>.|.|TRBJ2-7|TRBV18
TGTGCCAGCTCACCAGGGGGGGCCCAAGGAACCTACGAGCAGTACTTC
CASSPGGAQGTYEQYF